What follows are 30 T cell receptor beta chains derived from one specimen sequenced in a study of OX40 agonist ivuxolimab in advanced cancers. TCRdb keeps only in-frame clones here, not all; method: immunoSEQ multiplex PCR. The sample lists about 50,000 clones; roughly nine tenths were seen once. The sequencing here drew on CD4+ or CD8+ T cells sorted from blood, taken in a trial of the OX40 agonist ivuxolimab. The source of these receptors is an adult with an advanced solid tumor such as melanoma, head and neck, liver or kidney cancer.

The chain employs TRBV15 and TRBJ2-1; TRBD2 is a possible D gene (6 bases). V was trimmed by 0 bases and J by 6 bases, leaving 15 bases between them. The CDR3 has 16 residues. CDR1 is LNHNV and CDR2 is YYDKDF in the germline V gene (reference sequence). The CDR3 spells CATSRDSGGETNEQFF. DNA for the CDR3: TGTGCCACCAGCAGAGATTCGGGCGGGGAGACCAATGAGCAGTTCTTC.

The V call is TRBV10-3, the J call TRBJ1-2; a possible D gene is TRBD1 (5 bases). V lost 6 bases to trimming and J lost 2 bases, with 13 bases between them. From germline, CDR1 is ENHRY and CDR2 SYGVKD. This CDR3 is built from 14 residues. This CDR3 reads CAIRNRDVNYGYTF. The CDR3 nucleotides are TGTGCCATCAGAAACCGGGACGTCAACTATGGCTACACCTTC.

CDR3 sequence reads: CASSPMGNYGYTF. CDR3 sequence (DNA): TGTGCCAGCAGCCCCATGGGCAACTATGGCTACACCTTC. The chain uses TRBV11-2 and TRBJ1-2; D not resolved. Germline V gene sequence: CDR1 SGHAT, CDR2 FQNNGV. V was clipped by 5 bases and J by 2 bases, with 9 bases between them. This CDR3 has 13 residues.

The V call is TRBV28, the J call TRBJ2-3; TRBD2 agrees at 10 bases. The J segment lost 2 bases and the V segment lost 4 bases, leaving 3 bases of the junction unmatched. There are 15 residues in the CDR3. Per germline, CDR1 MDHEN and CDR2 SYDVKM. CDR3 sequence reads: CASSWTSGFTDTQYF. CDR3 DNA: TGTGCCAGCAGTTGGACTAGCGGATTCACAGATACGCAGTATTTT.

This clone was detected once. The chain combines TRBV4-1 with TRBJ1-5; TRBD1 matches 9 bases. J was trimmed by 1 base and V by 1 base; bases with no gene match: 5. The CDR3 is 17 amino acids. Germline V gene lookup returns CDR1 MGHRA and CDR2 YSYEKL. The chain's CDR3 is CASSQVIGTGSNQPQHF. The DNA of the CDR3 is TGCGCCAGCAGCCAAGTGATTGGGACAGGGAGCAATCAGCCCCAGCATTTT.

The gene calls are TRBV11-2 and TRBJ1-2, with D unresolved. V was trimmed by 3 bases and J by 10 bases, leaving 12 bases between them. Germline values: CDR1 SGHAT, CDR2 FQNNGV. This CDR3 is 12 amino acids long. DNA of the CDR3: TGTGCCAGCAGCTTTCCGACACCGGACTACACCTTC. It specifies CASSFPTPDYTF.

The V call is TRBV28, the J call TRBJ2-1; TRBD2 might be the D (6 bases). Germline V lookup: CDR1 MDHEN, CDR2 SYDVKM. The CDR3 covers 15 residues. V shed 4 bases and J shed 7 bases, with 17 bases lying between them. The CDR3: CASSSAGDNHNEQFF. Written as DNA, the CDR3 is TGTGCCAGCAGTTCAGCGGGCGACAACCATAATGAGCAGTTCTTC.

The rearrangement uses TRBV28 and TRBJ1-4; D ambiguous. Trimming pared 5 bases from V and 10 bases from J, leaving 20 bases between. CDR3 length: 15 residues. Germline CDR1 is MDHEN and CDR2 is SYDVKM. This chain's CDR3 is CASSTLAVDLSKLFF. The DNA of the CDR3 is TGTGCCAGCAGTACTCTCGCAGTCGACCTATCAAAACTGTTTTTT.

The rearrangement joins TRBV7-6 to TRBJ2-7; unclear D gene. Germline V lookup: CDR1 SGHVS, CDR2 FNYEAQ. Trimming took 5 bases from V and 3 from J, leaving 8 bases between them. The CDR3 is 12 residues long. CDR3 sequence (DNA): TGTGCCAGCAGCACCTTACACTACGAGCAGTACTTC. Its protein product is CASSTLHYEQYF.

This chain links TRBV19 with TRBJ1-2, with TRBD1 matching 8 bases. This CDR3 has 14 amino acids. V shed 7 bases, J shed 4 bases, and the junction held 8 bases outside the gene matches. CDR1 and CDR2 from the germline V gene are LNHDA and SQIVND (reference sequence). The CDR3 DNA follows: TGTGCCAGTACCGAGGGACAGGCCTCCTATGGCTACACCTTC. The encoded protein is CASTEGQASYGYTF.

The chain joins TRBV19 to TRBJ2-1; D might be TRBD2 (6 bases). The CDR3 has 14 amino acids. The germline gives CDR1 LNHDA, CDR2 SQIVND (reference sequence). Deletions cut 8 bases from V and 12 bases from J, with 23 bases between. The CDR3 reads CASADFRDGEAQFF. DNA for the CDR3: TGTGCCAGTGCCGATTTTAGGGACGGGGAGGCGCAGTTCTTC.

The V gene is TRBV5-4, the J gene TRBJ1-1; D is unclear. CDR3 length: 16 residues. The V end was cut by 4 bases, the J end by 1 base, with 17 bases between. Germline V gene data show CDR1 as SGHNT and CDR2 as YYREEE (reference sequence). The CDR3 sequence: CASSSEFEGWNTEAFF. CDR3 DNA: TGTGCCAGCAGCAGTGAATTTGAAGGGTGGAACACTGAAGCTTTCTTT.

The chain uses TRBV27 and TRBJ2-1, with D possibly matching TRBD2 (5 bases). V gave up 3 bases and J gave up 7 bases, with 7 bases separating them. This CDR3 region has 12 residues. CDR1 and CDR2 from the germline V gene are MNHEY and SMNVEV (reference sequence). For the CDR3, the DNA is TGTGCCAGCAGTTTTCCGGGAAATGAGCAGTTCTTC. Translated, it gives CASSFPGNEQFF.

This clone occurred once. The chain recombines TRBV4-1 with TRBJ1-5; unclear D gene. Germline V CDR1 and CDR2: MGHRA, YSYEKL. This CDR3 is built from 16 residues. Trimming took off 4 bases at V and 1 base at J, with 14 bases between the two ends. CDR3 residues: CASSPQPGDSNQPQHF. The CDR3 DNA sequence: TGCGCCAGCAGCCCCCAACCGGGAGACAGCAATCAGCCCCAGCATTTT.

The chain recombines TRBV19 with TRBJ1-3; D is unclear. Germline V lookup: CDR1 LNHDA, CDR2 SQIVND (reference sequence). The CDR3 runs to 12 residues. V lost 9 bases to trimming and J lost 2 bases, with 8 bases between them. The CDR3 is CASSNPGNTIYF. CDR3 bases: TGTGCCAGCTCTAACCCTGGAAACACCATATATTTT.

This chain links TRBV5-1 with TRBJ2-1, with D perhaps matching TRBD2 (6 bases). Germline CDR1 and CDR2: SGHRS and YFSETQ. With 0 bases removed from V and 9 bases from J, the gap between germline ends came to 13 bases. The CDR3 runs to 14 residues. This CDR3 reads CASSLGGREAEQFF. The CDR3 DNA sequence: TGCGCCAGCAGCTTGGGTGGCAGGGAGGCTGAGCAGTTCTTC.

The chain combines TRBV27 with TRBJ2-7; D tentatively fits TRBD1 or TRBD2 (6 bases each). Trimming took off 6 bases at V and 1 base at J, with 10 bases between the two ends. Germline-derived CDR1 and CDR2 are MNHEY and SMNVEV (reference sequence). The CDR3 extends over 13 amino acids. CDR3 nucleotides: TGTGCCAGCAGAGTAGGGGGGTCCTACGAGCAGTACTTC. Amino acid sequence: CASRVGGSYEQYF.

This chain links TRBV7-3 with TRBJ2-3, with D hard to call. This CDR3 has 16 amino acids. Looked up from germline, CDR1 is SGHTA and CDR2 is FQGTGA. V was cut by 5 bases and J by 0 bases, with 15 bases left in between. CDR3 coding DNA: TGTGCCAGCAGCGTAGCCCCCGGATCTAGCACAGATACGCAGTATTTT. It translates to CASSVAPGSSTDTQYF.

V and J are TRBV27 and TRBJ1-1; 10 nucleotides match TRBD1. Looked up from germline, CDR1 is MNHEY and CDR2 is SMNVEV (reference sequence). The J segment lost 3 bases and the V segment lost 7 bases, leaving 8 bases of the junction unmatched. This CDR3 contains 15 residues. CDR3 region: CASTSGQGIYTEAFF. In DNA, the CDR3 is TGTGCCAGCACCTCGGGACAGGGGATTTACACTGAAGCTTTCTTT.

V and J are TRBV9 and TRBJ2-2; D call uncertain. V shed 4 bases and J shed 5 bases, with 12 bases lying between them. The CDR3 is 14 amino acids. Germline V CDR1 and CDR2: SGDLS, YYNGEE. Written as DNA, the CDR3 is TGTGCCAGCAGCAAGGATGTGGGTACCGGGGAGCTGTTTTTT. It yields the protein CASSKDVGTGELFF.

V usage is TRBV28 and J usage is TRBJ2-5, with 13 bases aligning to TRBD2. The germline V gene has CDR1 MDHEN and CDR2 SYDVKM. The CDR3 has 17 amino acids. The ends lost 4 bases at V and 5 bases at J; junction bases unmatched: 10. The CDR3 spells CASSWGLAGTSGETQYF. CDR3 nucleotides: TGTGCCAGCAGTTGGGGACTAGCGGGGACGAGTGGGGAGACCCAGTACTTC.

The genes are TRBV6-5 and TRBJ2-3, with D hard to call. The germline V gene has CDR1 MNHEY and CDR2 SVGAGI. This CDR3 has 14 residues. V was cut by 7 bases and J by 4 bases, with 15 bases left in between. Here the CDR3 reads CASTITLGADTQYF. CDR3 nucleotide sequence: TGTGCCAGCACAATCACTCTTGGGGCAGATACGCAGTATTTT.

The rearrangement joins TRBV6-4 to TRBJ2-2, with 11 bases fitting TRBD2. V dropped 1 base and J dropped 2; count of bases not matched to a gene: 3. CDR1 is MRHNA and CDR2 is SNTAGT in the germline V gene. The CDR3 runs 17 residues. CDR3 loop: CASSDLAGGRNTGELFF. CDR3 coding DNA: TGTGCCAGCAGTGACTTAGCGGGGGGGCGTAACACCGGGGAGCTGTTTTTT.

The chain links TRBV13 to TRBJ1-3; the D is unclear. Germline assignment: CDR1 PRHDT and CDR2 FYEKMQ (reference sequence). The CDR3 sequence is 15 residues long. Trimming cost V 5 bases and J 2 bases, with 13 bases left between them. CDR3 nucleotide sequence: TGTGCCAGCAGCGCCGTCAAGGAAGCTGGAAACACCATATATTTT. Translated, it gives CASSAVKEAGNTIYF.

The chain carries TRBV28 and TRBJ1-6, with D perhaps TRBD1 (6 bases). Germline V gives CDR1 MDHEN, CDR2 SYDVKM. V dropped 5 bases and J dropped 0 bases, with 20 bases sitting between them. CDR3 length equals 19 residues. The CDR3 sequence is CASSLRSIGGSSYNSPLHF. CDR3 DNA: TGTGCCAGCAGTCTTCGTAGTATAGGGGGTAGCTCCTATAATTCACCCCTCCACTTT.

The chain has TRBV7-9 and TRBJ1-1; possible D gene TRBD1, 6 bases. CDR1 and CDR2 from the germline V gene are SEHNR and FQNEAQ (reference sequence). The length of the CDR3 is 13 residues. Written as DNA, the CDR3 is TGTGTCATACCCCTGGGGGCGGGAACTGAAGCTTTCTTT. This codes for CVIPLGAGTEAFF.

The chain combines TRBV28 with TRBJ2-4; unclear D gene. CDR1 and CDR2 (germline): MDHEN, SYDVKM. CDR3 size: 15 residues. V was pared by 5 bases and J by 7 bases, with 18 bases between. As DNA, the CDR3 is TGTGCCAGCAGTCCCGTAGAACATCTCGAGAACATTCAGTACTTC. Its translation is CASSPVEHLENIQYF. The entire variable domain, with the rest obtained from reference TRBV28 and TRBJ2-4, is as follows: DVKVTQSSRYLVKRTGEKVFLECVQDMDHENMFWYRQDPGLGLRLIYFSYDVKMKEKGDIPEGYSVSREKKERFSLILESASTNQTSMYLCASSPVEHLENIQYFGAGTRLSVL.

This chain uses TRBV15 with TRBJ2-7, with TRBD2 as a possible D gene (6 bases). Germline CDR1 reads LNHNV; CDR2 reads YYDKDF (reference sequence). V was pared by 5 bases and J by 3 bases, with 20 bases between. This CDR3 comprises 16 residues. The CDR3 loop is CATSSQEGLRDYEQYF. The CDR3 DNA is TGTGCCACCAGCTCCCAGGAGGGTTTGCGAGACTACGAGCAGTACTTC.

This rearrangement joins TRBV7-3 to TRBJ1-2, with 8 bases identical to TRBD1. Germline loops: CDR1 SGHTA, CDR2 FQGTGA. V lost 6 bases and J lost 4; bases outside the gene matches: 7. The CDR3 loop spans 14 amino acids. The CDR3 DNA follows: TGTGCCAGCAGGTCTTCCGACAGGGGCTATGGCTACACCTTC. Its protein is CASRSSDRGYGYTF. The whole variable domain, filled in from reference TRBV7-3 and TRBJ1-2, reads GAGVSQTPSNKVTEKGKYVELRCDPISGHTALYWYRQSLGQGPEFLIYFQGTGAADDSGLPNDRFFAVRPEGSVSTLKIQRTERGDSAVYLCASRSSDRGYGYTFGSGTRLTVV.

This clone was seen once. The chain couples TRBV4-2 to TRBJ2-1; 7 bases match TRBD2. The trim removed 3 bases at V and 1 base at J, leaving 6 bases unmatched. CDR3 length: 16 residues. CDR1 is LGHNA and CDR2 is YNFKEQ in the germline V gene. The chain's CDR3 is CASSHPGRGSYNEQFF. The CDR3, as DNA: TGTGCCAGCAGCCACCCCGGGCGGGGGTCCTACAATGAGCAGTTCTTC.